This T cell receptor beta chain was sequenced for a study of identical twins. Study results and limitations: A cross-sectional statistical analysis, not follow-up of the same donors, supported the conclusions. Memory repertoires showed no such pattern, whereas abundant cord blood beta clonotypes carried fewer insertions.

V gave up 2 bases and J gave up 5 bases, with 3 bases separating them. The length of the CDR3 is 11 residues. Looked up from germline, CDR1 is KGHDR and CDR2 is SFDVKD. This clonotype was counted only a few times. Its target is unknown. TCRdb passed the 5' RACE reads through MiXCR, listing each CDR3 protein once. The data show approximately 1.8 million distinct CDR3 sequences, with around a third seen just once and more than 0.25% held by the top ten. V and J are TRBV24-1 and TRBJ2-7; D not certain. This receptor was taken from a newborn girl in good health. Sequencing was carried out using cord blood. CDR3 sequence (DNA): TGTGCCACCAGTGATTCAAACGAGCAGTACTTC. Protein sequence: CATSDSNEQYF.